The clone carrying this T cell receptor (beta chain) was seen at least ten times. Its antigen remains unknown. The source of the sample is a study of tumor-infiltrating lymphocytes in primary liver carcinoma. The study's findings and limits: Left bulk and unsorted, the samples did not allow CD4+ and CD8+ repertoires to be compared.

The researchers obtained blood RNA from unsorted whole blood and also extracted germline DNA. The V gene end was trimmed by 3 bases and the J gene end by 0 bases; junction bases not matched to a gene: 8. CDR3 size: 18 residues. Germline values: CDR1 MNHNS, CDR2 SASEGT. The template, approximately 500 ng total RNA, yielded TCR beta cDNA made with a constant-region primer. Slightly modified ARM-PCR served as the procedure for the TCR beta libraries. These libraries came from three rounds of nested multiplex PCR. PCR rounds one and two used TRBV1-TRBV30 forward primers with a C-beta reverse primer for around 11 cycles each. TCRdb called the multiplex PCR reads again in MiXCR, with one record for every CDR3 protein. The sample records about 320,000 distinct CDR3 sequences, 60% to 80% being singletons.

The origin of this receptor is a man aged 35 to 55 with primary liver carcinoma and hepatitis B virus infection. This chain connects TRBV6-1 to TRBJ2-2, with 9 nucleotides matching TRBD2. Source material: peripheral blood. CDR3 amino acids: CASSDGATSGPNTGELFF. DNA of the CDR3: TGTGCCAGCAGTGATGGGGCGACTAGCGGACCGAACACCGGGGAGCTGTTTTTT.